The 25 T cell receptor beta chains presented below share a single source sample, sequenced in a study of metastatic and nonmetastatic thyroid tumors. Patients underwent thyroid surgery, and none had received any treatment before it. TCRdb reprocessed the PCR reads using MiXCR. This sample has some 90,000 clones, with less than 10% found just once. Material: blood. These TCRs come from a female donor with papillary thyroid cancer or a benign thyroid nodule (not recorded which). Some clones in this sample may be carry-over from other donors' samples.

This clone turned up a few times. This could be a read error, since a much larger clone is one nucleotide away. V and J are TRBV12-3 or TRBV12-4 and TRBJ2-3, with 8 bases that match TRBD2. Unmatched junction bases numbered 7, after V lost 0 bases and J lost 5 bases. The CDR3 extends over 16 amino acids. CDR3 sequence: CASSLAVAGGVDTQYF. CDR3 in DNA: TGTGCCAGCAGTTTAGCGGTGGCGGGGGGCGTAGATACGCAGTATTTT.

Points on this clone: Its ends do not fully match the called genes, so a read error is possible. This CDR3 is also generated by other DNA sequences in the sample. V usage is TRBV5-1 and J usage is TRBJ2-5; D possibly corresponds to TRBD2 (5 bases). The germline gives CDR1 SGHRS, CDR2 YFSETQ. This CDR3 has 16 amino acids. The CDR3 DNA reads as TGCGCCAGCAGCTTGACCAGGACGGGATACCAAGAGACTCAGTACTTC. Translated, it gives CASSLTRTGYQETQYF.

This clone was recorded at least ten times. The chain has TRBV7-9 and TRBJ1-5, with a tentative D call TRBD1 (6 bases). V lost 5 bases and J lost 3, with 14 bases in between. There are 15 residues in the CDR3. The germline V gene encodes CDR1 SEHNR and CDR2 FQNEAQ (reference sequence). The DNA for the CDR3 is TGTGCCAGCAGCGCATCGGACAGAGTCAATCAGCCCCAGCATTTT. Its protein is CASSASDRVNQPQHF.

Many counts were recorded for this clone. This chain links TRBV7-3 with TRBJ2-1; tentative D call: TRBD2 (7 bases). Between the trimmed V and J ends, which lost 5 bases and 4 bases, there was a span of 18 bases. The CDR3 loop spans 16 amino acids. Germline loops: CDR1 SGHTA, CDR2 FQGTGA. The CDR3 protein is CASSAKWGGRYNEQFF. CDR3 coding DNA: TGTGCCAGCAGCGCAAAGTGGGGGGGCCGGTACAATGAGCAGTTCTTC. Full variable domain (outside the CDR3, taken from reference TRBV7-3 and TRBJ2-1): GAGVSQTPSNKVTEKGKYVELRCDPISGHTALYWYRQSLGQGPEFLIYFQGTGAADDSGLPNDRFFAVRPEGSVSTLKIQRTERGDSAVYLCASSAKWGGRYNEQFFGPGTRLTVL.

This clone was counted many times. The CDR3 region has the DNA TGTGCCAGCAGTGACCAGGGCCTCAATCAGCCCCAGCATTTT. The encoded protein is CASSDQGLNQPQHF. This chain connects TRBV2 to TRBJ1-5; D perhaps matches TRBD1 (5 bases). The CDR3 runs 14 residues. Trimming left V 3 bases short and J 3 bases short, with 9 bases between. From germline, CDR1 is SNHLY and CDR2 FYNNEI.

In its sample, this clone was seen many times. This chain joins TRBV27 and TRBJ1-2; 12 bases map to TRBD1. J was trimmed by 1 base and V by 3 bases; bases with no gene match: 9. The germline V gene has CDR1 MNHEY and CDR2 SMNVEV (reference sequence). The CDR3 contains 18 residues. This CDR3 is CASSFSAGTGGDNYGYTF. The DNA of the CDR3 is TGTGCCAGCAGTTTCTCGGCCGGGACAGGGGGCGATAACTATGGCTACACCTTC.

This chain connects TRBV27 to TRBJ2-5; the match to TRBD2 covers 8 bases. CDR3 length: 17 amino acids. Losses at the gene ends were 8 bases for V and 3 bases for J; bases not matched to a gene: 17. The germline CDR1 and CDR2 sequences are MNHEY and SMNVEV (reference sequence). CDR3 in amino acids: CASRTFYKAGAEETQYF. Here the CDR3 DNA reads TGTGCCAGCCGAACGTTTTATAAAGCGGGGGCCGAAGAGACCCAGTACTTC.

This clone showed up many times. The V call is TRBV7-2, the J call TRBJ2-7; 13 bases line up with TRBD2. The germline V gene has CDR1 SGHTA and CDR2 FQGNSA. The V and J ends lost 4 bases and 4 bases, in that order; junction bases with no gene match: 4. The CDR3 spans 15 residues. The CDR3: CASSWTSGGQYEQYF. The CDR3 DNA is TGTGCCAGCAGCTGGACTAGCGGGGGCCAGTACGAGCAGTACTTC. The whole variable domain, filled in from reference TRBV7-2 and TRBJ2-7, reads GAGVSQSPSNKVTEKGKDVELRCDPISGHTALYWYRQSLGQGLEFLIYFQGNSAPDKSGLPSDRFSAERTGGSVSTLTIQRTQQEDSAVYLCASSWTSGGQYEQYFGPGTRLTVT.

In this sample, this clone turned up many times. This may stem from a read error, because a much larger clone lies one nucleotide away. V and J are TRBV20-1 and TRBJ1-3; tentative D call: TRBD1 (5 bases). Germline CDR1 is DFQATT and CDR2 is SNEGSKA (reference sequence). This CDR3 comprises 12 residues. In DNA form, the CDR3 reads TGCAGTGCCATTATGGGGGGAAACGCCATATATTTT. It is translated as CSAIMGGNAIYF.

This clone was detected ten times or more. The chain has TRBV19 and TRBJ2-2; no firm D call. In germline, CDR1 is LNHDA, CDR2 SQIVND (reference sequence). This CDR3 has 14 residues. The V end was cut by 3 bases, the J end by 6 bases, with 11 bases between. This chain's CDR3 is CASSMSRAAGELFF. Written as DNA, the CDR3 is TGTGCCAGTAGTATGAGTAGGGCGGCCGGGGAGCTGTTTTTT.

In this sample, this clone turned up many times. The V call is TRBV19, the J call TRBJ2-1; 8 nucleotides agree with TRBD2. The CDR3 is 16 residues long. The germline V gene has CDR1 LNHDA and CDR2 SQIVND (reference sequence). Germline trimming cut 6 bases from V and 0 bases from J; bases unmatched to any gene: 7. The CDR3 sequence is CASRDSAGGSYNEQFF. In DNA, the CDR3 is TGTGCCAGTAGGGATTCGGCGGGGGGCTCCTACAATGAGCAGTTCTTC.

The sample holds many counts of this clone. The J gene is TRBJ2-7, the V gene TRBV5-1; D remains unclear. The CDR3 has 14 amino acids. V lost 2 bases and J 2 bases, leaving 11 bases between the germline ends. Germline-derived CDR1 and CDR2 are SGHRS and YFSETQ. The CDR3 reads CASSFTGSPYEQYF. In DNA, the CDR3 is TGCGCCAGCAGCTTTACCGGTTCTCCCTACGAGCAGTACTTC.

This clone was seen ten or more times. This could be a read error, since a much larger clone is one nucleotide away. The chain has TRBV2 and TRBJ1-6; D is unresolved. The CDR3 runs to 13 residues. Per the germline V gene, CDR1 is SNHLY and CDR2 is FYNNEI. The V and J ends lost 6 bases and 10 bases respectively, with 13 bases between them. CDR3 protein: CASRGRIESPLHF. CDR3 bases: TGTGCCAGCAGGGGGAGGATAGAATCACCCCTCCACTTT.

This clone was recorded many times. This chain connects TRBV12-3 or TRBV12-4 to TRBJ2-1, with D maybe TRBD1 (5 bases). V was trimmed by 7 bases and J by 8 bases, leaving 15 bases between them. The length of the CDR3 is 13 residues. The DNA for the CDR3 is TGTGCCAGCATCCCGGACACGTCCGATGAGCAGTTCTTC. Its protein is CASIPDTSDEQFF.

This clone appeared a few times. The junction does not match germline at one end; this may be a read error. The genes are TRBV12-3 or TRBV12-4 and TRBJ2-3; D perhaps matches TRBD1 (6 bases). This CDR3 is built from 14 residues. The CDR3 DNA sequence: TGTGCCAGCAAGATTGGACAGAGCACAGATATGCAGTATTTT. It codes for CASKIGQSTDMQYF.

There are a few counts of this clone. The chain couples TRBV6-1 to TRBJ1-3; D remains ambiguous. The CDR3 is made up of 16 amino acids. Germline V gene lookup returns CDR1 MNHNS and CDR2 SASEGT. With 4 bases removed from V and 0 bases from J, the gap between germline ends came to 13 bases. The chain's CDR3 is CASSVRRTLSGNTIYF. The DNA for the CDR3 is TGTGCCAGCAGTGTGCGACGGACTCTCTCTGGAAACACCATATATTTT.

This clone was found a few times. The chain uses TRBV6-4 and TRBJ2-1; tentatively, D is TRBD2 (6 bases). Trimming took off 3 bases at V and 6 bases at J, with 15 bases between the two ends. The CDR3 runs to 15 residues. Germline V gives CDR1 MRHNA, CDR2 SNTAGT. The DNA of the CDR3 is TGTGCCAGCAGTGAGGTGGACTCGGGGGTCAATGAGCAGTTCTTC. It translates to CASSEVDSGVNEQFF.

The rearrangement joins TRBV7-3 to TRBJ2-6, with D possibly TRBD1 on 5 matching bases. The germline CDR1 and CDR2 sequences are SGHTA and FQGTGA. V dropped 3 bases and J dropped 19 bases, with 34 bases sitting between them. The CDR3 extends over 18 amino acids. CDR3 region: CASSFEGILSSGANALTF. For the CDR3, the DNA is TGTGCCAGCAGCTTCGAAGGAATACTTAGCTCTGGGGCCAACGCCCTTACTTTC.

This clone turned up a few times. At one boundary the junction diverges from the germline segment, which might be a read error. The chain uses TRBV15 and TRBJ1-1, with D hard to call. This CDR3 is built from 12 residues. Germline V gene data show CDR1 as LNHNV and CDR2 as YYDKDF (reference sequence). CDR3 nucleotides: TGTGCCACCAGAAGAGAGAACACTGAAGCTTTCTTT. This sequence encodes CATRRENTEAFF.

This clone was observed at least ten times. This rearrangement joins TRBV3-1 to TRBJ2-4; 8 bases line up with TRBD1. The trim removed 2 bases at V and 8 bases at J, leaving 5 bases unmatched. CDR1 is LGHDT and CDR2 is YNNKEL in the germline V gene (reference sequence). The CDR3 totals 14 residues. The CDR3 DNA follows: TGTGCCAGCAGCCAATCTCAGGGGGCGGACATTCAGTACTTC. As protein: CASSQSQGADIQYF.

This clone was counted ten times or more. This chain joins TRBV6-1 and TRBJ2-7, with 7 positions matching TRBD2. This CDR3 has 15 amino acids. Germline loops: CDR1 MNHNS, CDR2 SASEGT. V gave up 4 bases and J gave up 1 base; unmatched junction bases: 7. Here the CDR3 reads CASSGSGGGSYEQYF. The CDR3 region has the DNA TGTGCCAGCAGTGGCTCTGGGGGGGGATCCTACGAGCAGTACTTC.

This clone was observed at least ten times. The chain employs TRBV5-4 and TRBJ1-5; D remains ambiguous. CDR3 size: 14 residues. Germline assignment: CDR1 SGHNT and CDR2 YYREEE (reference sequence). Trimming removed 2 bases from V and 5 bases from J, with 11 bases in between. The CDR3 DNA reads as TGTGCCAGCAGCTTTTGGGGAGGCGATCAGCCCCAGCATTTT. Amino acid sequence: CASSFWGGDQPQHF.

This clone was seen many times. In DNA, the CDR3 is TGTGCCAGCAGGCCTCGGGGGGGGAGTCCCGGCGAGCAGTACTTC. This encodes CASRPRGGSPGEQYF. The rearrangement uses TRBV28 and TRBJ2-7; 8 nucleotides match TRBD2. V shed 6 bases and J 6 bases; nucleotides not matched to a gene: 13. This CDR3 has 15 residues. Germline V gene data show CDR1 as MDHEN and CDR2 as SYDVKM. The whole variable domain, remainder taken from reference TRBV28 and TRBJ2-7, is DVKVTQSSRYLVKRTGEKVFLECVQDMDHENMFWYRQDPGLGLRLIYFSYDVKMKEKGDIPEGYSVSREKKERFSLILESASTNQTSMYLCASRPRGGSPGEQYFGPGTRLTVT.

This clone was seen ten or more times. The chain employs TRBV28 and TRBJ2-5; 8 nucleotides agree with TRBD1. Germline V gene lookup returns CDR1 MDHEN and CDR2 SYDVKM. Germline trimming cut 4 bases from V and 6 bases from J; bases unmatched to any gene: 10. The CDR3 has 15 amino acids. The CDR3 region is CASSYETGVFKTQYF. For the CDR3, the DNA is TGTGCCAGCAGTTATGAGACAGGGGTTTTCAAGACCCAGTACTTC.

This clone was counted ten times or more. The chain has TRBV3-1 and TRBJ2-1; D remains ambiguous. Deletions cut 4 bases from V and 6 bases from J, with 7 bases between. The CDR3 length is 12 residues. Germline V gene lookup returns CDR1 LGHDT and CDR2 YNNKEL (reference sequence). CDR3 nucleotides: TGTGCCAGCAGCCCCGCTAGCAATGAGCAGTTCTTC. Its protein product is CASSPASNEQFF.